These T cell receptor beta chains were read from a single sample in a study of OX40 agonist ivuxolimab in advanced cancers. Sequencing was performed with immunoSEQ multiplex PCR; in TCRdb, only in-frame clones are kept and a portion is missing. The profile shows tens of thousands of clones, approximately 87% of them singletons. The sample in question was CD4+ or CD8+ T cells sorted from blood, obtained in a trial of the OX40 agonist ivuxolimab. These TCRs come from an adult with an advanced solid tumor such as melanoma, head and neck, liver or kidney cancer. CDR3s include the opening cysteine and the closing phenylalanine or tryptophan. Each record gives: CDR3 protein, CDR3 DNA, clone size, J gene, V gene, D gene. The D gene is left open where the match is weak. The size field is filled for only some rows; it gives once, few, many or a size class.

cdr3_aa: CAWSVRSGTSSSDRQFF; cdr3_nt: TGTGCCTGGAGTGTGAGGTCCGGGACTAGTTCTTCGGATAGGCAGTTCTTC; clone_size: .; j_call: TRBJ2-1; v_call: TRBV30; d_call: TRBD2
cdr3_aa: CASSSLAFSGANVLTF; cdr3_nt: TGTGCCAGCAGCTCGTTGGCATTCTCTGGGGCCAACGTCCTGACTTTC; clone_size: .; j_call: TRBJ2-6; v_call: TRBV5-4; d_call: .
cdr3_aa: CASSHRTGGMNTEAFF; cdr3_nt: TGTGCCAGCAGCCACCGGACAGGGGGGATGAACACTGAAGCTTTCTTT; clone_size: once; j_call: TRBJ1-1; v_call: TRBV5-6; d_call: TRBD1
cdr3_aa: CASSPLGPGNEQFF; cdr3_nt: TGTGCCAGCTCACCTCTTGGGCCCGGGAATGAGCAGTTCTTC; clone_size: .; j_call: TRBJ2-1; v_call: TRBV18; d_call: .
cdr3_aa: CASSLNLVASGRSEQFF; cdr3_nt: TGTGCCAGCAGTTTAAATTTGGTGGCTAGCGGGAGGAGTGAGCAGTTCTTC; clone_size: .; j_call: TRBJ2-1; v_call: TRBV27; d_call: TRBD2
cdr3_aa: CASSRTGDSGNTIYF; cdr3_nt: TGTGCCAGCTCACGGACGGGGGACTCTGGAAACACCATATATTTT; clone_size: .; j_call: TRBJ1-3; v_call: TRBV18; d_call: .
cdr3_aa: CASSPDRGLGEQFF; cdr3_nt: TGTGCCAGCAGCCCAGACAGGGGATTAGGTGAGCAGTTCTTC; clone_size: .; j_call: TRBJ2-1; v_call: TRBV5-6; d_call: TRBD1
cdr3_aa: CASSEAGGGQPQHF; cdr3_nt: TGTGCCAGCAGTGAAGCTGGGGGCGGGCAGCCCCAGCATTTT; clone_size: .; j_call: TRBJ1-5; v_call: TRBV2; d_call: .
cdr3_aa: CASSLAAGSAFF; cdr3_nt: TGTGCCAGCAGCTTAGCGGCGGGCTCAGCTTTCTTT; clone_size: .; j_call: TRBJ1-1; v_call: TRBV7-2; d_call: .
cdr3_aa: CASSLSAGVYNEQFF; cdr3_nt: TGTGCCAGCAGCCTCAGTGCAGGAGTCTACAATGAGCAGTTCTTC; clone_size: .; j_call: TRBJ2-1; v_call: TRBV5-5; d_call: .
cdr3_aa: CASSPRGTDTQYF; cdr3_nt: TGTGCCAGCTCACCACGGGGGACAGATACGCAGTATTTT; clone_size: .; j_call: TRBJ2-3; v_call: TRBV18; d_call: .
cdr3_aa: CAWSATDSSPPYEQYF; cdr3_nt: TGTGCCTGGAGTGCCACCGACAGTTCCCCCCCCTACGAGCAGTACTTC; clone_size: .; j_call: TRBJ2-7; v_call: TRBV30; d_call: .
cdr3_aa: CAWTGGSRYNEQFF; cdr3_nt: TGTGCCTGGACAGGCGGGAGTAGGTACAATGAGCAGTTCTTC; clone_size: once; j_call: TRBJ2-1; v_call: TRBV30; d_call: TRBD2
cdr3_aa: CASSQLGLAGTDTQYF; cdr3_nt: TGCGCCAGCAGCCAACTGGGACTAGCGGGAACAGATACGCAGTATTTT; clone_size: once; j_call: TRBJ2-3; v_call: TRBV4-3; d_call: TRBD2
cdr3_aa: CASSVAGTKTYEQYF; cdr3_nt: TGTGCCAGCAGCGTAGCCGGGACTAAGACCTACGAGCAGTACTTC; clone_size: .; j_call: TRBJ2-7; v_call: TRBV9; d_call: TRBD2
cdr3_aa: CASGARGKGDQPQHF; cdr3_nt: TGTGCCAGCGGCGCTAGGGGGAAGGGGGATCAGCCCCAGCATTTT; clone_size: .; j_call: TRBJ1-5; v_call: TRBV28; d_call: .
cdr3_aa: CASSLSGGTSYEQYF; cdr3_nt: TGTGCCAGCAGCTTAAGTGGCGGGACCAGCTACGAGCAGTACTTC; clone_size: .; j_call: TRBJ2-7; v_call: TRBV7-3; d_call: .
cdr3_aa: CASSLGLARPDTQYF; cdr3_nt: TGTGCCAGCAGCTTAGGACTAGCAAGACCAGATACGCAGTATTTT; clone_size: .; j_call: TRBJ2-3; v_call: TRBV7-2; d_call: TRBD2
cdr3_aa: CATSPGQGYTGELFF; cdr3_nt: TGTGCCACCTCACCGGGACAGGGTTACACCGGGGAGCTGTTTTTT; clone_size: .; j_call: TRBJ2-2; v_call: TRBV9; d_call: TRBD1
cdr3_aa: CSAGRGNTEAFF; cdr3_nt: TGCAGCGCCGGGAGGGGGAACACTGAAGCTTTCTTT; clone_size: .; j_call: TRBJ1-1; v_call: TRBV29-1; d_call: .
cdr3_aa: CASSLRGVSNEQFF; cdr3_nt: TGTGCCAGCAGCTTAAGAGGAGTCTCCAATGAGCAGTTCTTC; clone_size: .; j_call: TRBJ2-1; v_call: TRBV7-3; d_call: .
cdr3_aa: CASSADPTGWDGYTF; cdr3_nt: TGTGCCAGCAGCGCCGATCCCACAGGGTGGGATGGCTACACCTTC; clone_size: .; j_call: TRBJ1-2; v_call: TRBV9; d_call: .
cdr3_aa: CASSYSTTSEQFF; cdr3_nt: TGTGCCAGCAGTTACTCCACTACCAGTGAGCAGTTCTTC; clone_size: .; j_call: TRBJ2-1; v_call: TRBV6-5; d_call: .
cdr3_aa: CASSDPSTDTQYF; cdr3_nt: TGTGCCAGCTCGGATCCTAGCACAGATACGCAGTATTTT; clone_size: .; j_call: TRBJ2-3; v_call: TRBV6-6; d_call: .
cdr3_aa: CAWRNGGGNEQFF; cdr3_nt: TGTGCCTGGAGGAATGGCGGGGGCAATGAGCAGTTCTTC; clone_size: .; j_call: TRBJ2-1; v_call: TRBV30; d_call: TRBD2
cdr3_aa: CASSEQGYEQYF; cdr3_nt: TGCGCCAGCAGTGAACAGGGTTACGAGCAGTACTTC; clone_size: .; j_call: TRBJ2-7; v_call: TRBV5-1; d_call: .
cdr3_aa: CASSPGLAGSEQYF; cdr3_nt: TGCGCCAGCAGCCCGGGGCTAGCGGGATCCGAGCAGTACTTC; clone_size: .; j_call: TRBJ2-7; v_call: TRBV5-1; d_call: TRBD2
cdr3_aa: CASSPGPNTEAFF; cdr3_nt: TGTGCCAGCTCACCAGGGCCCAACACTGAAGCTTTCTTT; clone_size: .; j_call: TRBJ1-1; v_call: TRBV18; d_call: .
cdr3_aa: CASSKGTTGRAQYF; cdr3_nt: TGTGCCAGCAGCAAAGGTACTACGGGGCGAGCCCAGTACTTC; clone_size: .; j_call: TRBJ2-5; v_call: TRBV21-1; d_call: .
cdr3_aa: CASSGQGAGGYTF; cdr3_nt: TGTGCCAGCAGTGGACAGGGGGCCGGTGGCTACACCTTC; clone_size: .; j_call: TRBJ1-2; v_call: TRBV2; d_call: TRBD1
cdr3_aa: CASSLGRDGEFF; cdr3_nt: TGTGCCAGCAGCTTGGGCAGGGACGGGGAGTTCTTC; clone_size: .; j_call: TRBJ2-1; v_call: TRBV7-9; d_call: .
cdr3_aa: CASSFFPAEAFF; cdr3_nt: TGTGCCAGCAGCTTTTTCCCCGCTGAAGCTTTCTTT; clone_size: .; j_call: TRBJ1-1; v_call: TRBV5-5; d_call: .
cdr3_aa: CASSFNPPYEQYF; cdr3_nt: TGTGCCAGCAGTTTCAACCCCCCCTACGAGCAGTACTTC; clone_size: .; j_call: TRBJ2-7; v_call: TRBV6-5; d_call: .